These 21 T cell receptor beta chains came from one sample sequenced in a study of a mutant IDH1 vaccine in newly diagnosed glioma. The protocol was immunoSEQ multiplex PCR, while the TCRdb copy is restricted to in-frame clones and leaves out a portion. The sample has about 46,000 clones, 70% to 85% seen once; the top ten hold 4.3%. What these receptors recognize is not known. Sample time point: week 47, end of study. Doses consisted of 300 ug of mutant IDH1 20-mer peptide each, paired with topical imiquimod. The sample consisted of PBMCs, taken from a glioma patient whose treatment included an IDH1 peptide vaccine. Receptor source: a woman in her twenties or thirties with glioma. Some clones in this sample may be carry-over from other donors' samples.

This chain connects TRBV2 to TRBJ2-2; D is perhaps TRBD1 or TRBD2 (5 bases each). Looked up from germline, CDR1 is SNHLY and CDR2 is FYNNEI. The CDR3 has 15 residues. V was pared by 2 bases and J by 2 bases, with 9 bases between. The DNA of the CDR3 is TGTGCCAGCAGTGAACAGGGAGATAACACCGGGGAGCTGTTTTTT. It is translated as CASSEQGDNTGELFF. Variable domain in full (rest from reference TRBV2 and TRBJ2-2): EPEVTQTPSHQVTQMGQEVILRCVPISNHLYFYWYRQILGQKVEFLVSFYNNEISEKSEIFDDQFSVERPDGSNFTLKIRSTKLEDSAMYFCASSEQGDNTGELFFGEGSRLTVL.

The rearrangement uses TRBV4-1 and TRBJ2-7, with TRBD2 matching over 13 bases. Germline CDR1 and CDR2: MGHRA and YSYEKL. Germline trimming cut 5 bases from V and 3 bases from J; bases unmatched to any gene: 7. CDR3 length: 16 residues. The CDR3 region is CASSTRTSGRIYEQYF. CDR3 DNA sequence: TGCGCCAGCAGCACCCGGACTAGCGGGAGAATCTACGAGCAGTACTTC.

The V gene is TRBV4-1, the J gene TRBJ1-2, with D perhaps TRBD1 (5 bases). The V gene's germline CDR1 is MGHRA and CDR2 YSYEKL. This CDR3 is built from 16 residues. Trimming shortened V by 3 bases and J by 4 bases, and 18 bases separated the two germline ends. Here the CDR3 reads CASSHLLLGGFYGYTF. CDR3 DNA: TGCGCCAGCAGCCACCTACTTCTTGGGGGGTTCTATGGCTACACCTTC.

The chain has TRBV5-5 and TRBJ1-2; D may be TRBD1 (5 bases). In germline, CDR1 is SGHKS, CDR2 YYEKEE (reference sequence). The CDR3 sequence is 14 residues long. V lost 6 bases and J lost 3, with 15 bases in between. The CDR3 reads CASIRGGIDYGYTF. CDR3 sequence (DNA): TGTGCCAGCATCCGGGGGGGGATCGACTATGGCTACACCTTC.

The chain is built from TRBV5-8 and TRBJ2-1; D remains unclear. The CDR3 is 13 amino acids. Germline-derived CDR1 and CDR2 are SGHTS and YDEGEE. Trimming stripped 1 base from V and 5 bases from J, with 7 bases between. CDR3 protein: CASSLLRNNEQFF. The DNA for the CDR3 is TGTGCCAGCAGCTTGCTGCGCAACAATGAGCAGTTCTTC.

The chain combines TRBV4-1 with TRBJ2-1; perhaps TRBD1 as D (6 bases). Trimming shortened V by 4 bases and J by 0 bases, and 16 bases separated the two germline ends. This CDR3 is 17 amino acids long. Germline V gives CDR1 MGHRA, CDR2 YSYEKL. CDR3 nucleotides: TGCGCCAGCAGCCTAAGGACAGCACAGAGCTCCTACAATGAGCAGTTCTTC. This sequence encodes CASSLRTAQSSYNEQFF.

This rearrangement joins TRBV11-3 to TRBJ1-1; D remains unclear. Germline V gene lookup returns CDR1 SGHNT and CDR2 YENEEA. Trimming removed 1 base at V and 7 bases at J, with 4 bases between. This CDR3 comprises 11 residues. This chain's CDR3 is CASSLGSEAFF. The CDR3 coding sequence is TGTGCCAGCAGCTTAGGAAGTGAAGCTTTCTTT.

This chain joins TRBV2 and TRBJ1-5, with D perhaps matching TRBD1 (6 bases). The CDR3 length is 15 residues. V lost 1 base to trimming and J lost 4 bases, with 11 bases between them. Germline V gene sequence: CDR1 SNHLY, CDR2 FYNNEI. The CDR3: CASSEVSGANQPQHF. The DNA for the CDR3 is TGTGCCAGCAGTGAAGTTTCGGGGGCAAATCAGCCCCAGCATTTT.

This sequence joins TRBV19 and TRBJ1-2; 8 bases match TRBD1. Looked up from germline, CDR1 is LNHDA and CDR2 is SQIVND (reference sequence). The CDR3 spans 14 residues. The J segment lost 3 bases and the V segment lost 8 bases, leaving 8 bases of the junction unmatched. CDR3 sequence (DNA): TGTGCCAGTGAGGGGACAGGAGCGTACTATGGCTACACCTTC. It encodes CASEGTGAYYGYTF. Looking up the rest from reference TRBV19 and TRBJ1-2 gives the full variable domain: DGGITQSPKYLFRKEGQNVTLSCEQNLNHDAMYWYRQDPGQGLRLIYYSQIVNDFQKGDIAEGYSVSREKKESFPLTVTSAQKNPTAFYLCASEGTGAYYGYTFGSGTRLTVV.

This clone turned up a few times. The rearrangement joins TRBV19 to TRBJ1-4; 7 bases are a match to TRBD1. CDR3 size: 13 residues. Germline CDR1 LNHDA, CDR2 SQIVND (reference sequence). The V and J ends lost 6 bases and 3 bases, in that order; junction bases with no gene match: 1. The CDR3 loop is CASRGQANEKLFF. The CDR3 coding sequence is TGTGCCAGTAGAGGACAGGCTAATGAAAAACTGTTTTTT.

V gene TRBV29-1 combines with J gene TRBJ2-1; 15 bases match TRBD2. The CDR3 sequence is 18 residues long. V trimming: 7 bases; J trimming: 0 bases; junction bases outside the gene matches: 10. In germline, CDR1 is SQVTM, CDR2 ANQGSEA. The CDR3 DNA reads TGCAGCGCGGGGGGGGGACTAGCGGGGGGAAGCTCCTACAATGAGCAGTTCTTC. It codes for CSAGGGLAGGSSYNEQFF.

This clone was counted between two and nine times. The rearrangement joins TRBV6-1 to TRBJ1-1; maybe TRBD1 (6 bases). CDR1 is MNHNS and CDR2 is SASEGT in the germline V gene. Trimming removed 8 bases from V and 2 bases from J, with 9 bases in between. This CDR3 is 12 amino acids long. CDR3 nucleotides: TGTGCCAGCCGGACAGATAACACTGAAGCTTTCTTT. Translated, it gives CASRTDNTEAFF.

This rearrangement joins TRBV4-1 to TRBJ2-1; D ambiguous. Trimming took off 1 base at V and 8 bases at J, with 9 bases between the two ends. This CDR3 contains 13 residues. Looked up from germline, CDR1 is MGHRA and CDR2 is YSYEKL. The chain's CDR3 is CASSQGGIDEQFF. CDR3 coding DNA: TGCGCCAGCAGCCAAGGGGGAATAGATGAGCAGTTCTTC.

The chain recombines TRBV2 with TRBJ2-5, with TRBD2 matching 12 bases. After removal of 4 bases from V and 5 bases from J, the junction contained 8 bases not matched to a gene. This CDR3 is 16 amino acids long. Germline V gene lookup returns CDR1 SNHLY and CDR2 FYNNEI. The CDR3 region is CASSAPSGRAGETQYF. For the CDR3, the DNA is TGTGCCAGCAGTGCACCTAGCGGGAGGGCCGGGGAGACCCAGTACTTC.

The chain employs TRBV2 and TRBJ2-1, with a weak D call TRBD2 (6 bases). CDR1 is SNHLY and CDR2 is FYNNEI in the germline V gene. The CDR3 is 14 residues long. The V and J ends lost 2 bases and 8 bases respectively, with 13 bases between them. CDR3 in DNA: TGTGCCAGCAGTGAAATCCGGACTAAGGATGAGCAGTTCTTC. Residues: CASSEIRTKDEQFF.

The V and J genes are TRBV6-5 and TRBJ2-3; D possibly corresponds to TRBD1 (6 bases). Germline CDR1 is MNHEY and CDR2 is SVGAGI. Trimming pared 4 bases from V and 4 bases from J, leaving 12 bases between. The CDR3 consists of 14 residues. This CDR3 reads CASSWGRGSDTQYF. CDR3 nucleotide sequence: TGTGCCAGCAGTTGGGGCAGGGGCTCAGATACGCAGTATTTT.

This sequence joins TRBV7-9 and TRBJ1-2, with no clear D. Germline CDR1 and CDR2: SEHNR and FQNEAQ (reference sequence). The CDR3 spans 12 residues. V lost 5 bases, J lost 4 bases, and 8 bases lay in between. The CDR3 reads CASSPGFYGYTF. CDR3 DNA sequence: TGTGCCAGCAGCCCCGGGTTCTATGGCTACACCTTC.

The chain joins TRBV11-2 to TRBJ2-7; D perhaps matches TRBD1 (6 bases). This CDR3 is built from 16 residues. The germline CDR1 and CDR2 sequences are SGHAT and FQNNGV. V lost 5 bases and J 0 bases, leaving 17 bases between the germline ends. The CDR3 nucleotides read TGTGCCAGCAGCGTTACCGGGACAAAGAGCTCCTACGAGCAGTACTTC. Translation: CASSVTGTKSSYEQYF.

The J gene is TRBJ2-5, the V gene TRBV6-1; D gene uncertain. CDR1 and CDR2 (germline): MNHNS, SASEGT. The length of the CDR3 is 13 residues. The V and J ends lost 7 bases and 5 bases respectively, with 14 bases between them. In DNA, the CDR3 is TGTGCCAGCACGAGTCGAAGTTCGGAGACCCAGTACTTC. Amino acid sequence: CASTSRSSETQYF.

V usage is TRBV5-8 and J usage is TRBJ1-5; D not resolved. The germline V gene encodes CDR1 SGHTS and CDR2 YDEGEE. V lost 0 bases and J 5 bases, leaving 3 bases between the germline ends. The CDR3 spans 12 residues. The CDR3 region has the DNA TGTGCCAGCAGCTTGGCCGATCAGCCCCAGCATTTT. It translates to CASSLADQPQHF.

The DNA for the CDR3 is TGTGCCAGCAGCTTGGCAGGCACAGATACGCAGTATTTT. Amino acids: CASSLAGTDTQYF. J is TRBJ2-3 and V is TRBV5-6; D gene ambiguous. With 0 bases removed from V and 1 base from J, the gap between germline ends came to 3 bases. This CDR3 comprises 13 residues. The germline CDR1 and CDR2 sequences are SGHDT and YYEEEE.